Sequencing of this T cell receptor beta chain was carried out in a study of cytomegalovirus exposure and HLA in healthy donors (dated by TCRdb to between 2016 and 2019). With regard to the full study: According to an earlier analysis of around 600 of the donors, roughly 180 million T cells yielded 117 million unique TCR beta sequences and about 300 Gb of sequence data. The later analysis used no new phenotypic data to find candidate immune exposures, relying instead on TCR beta sequences and their occurrence across donors. Donor age, sex, ethnicity and CMV serostatus were compiled alongside the repertoire data. The study aimed to test whether cataloging public T cell receptors could reveal signatures of past pathogen exposure. Both class I and class II loci were covered by HLA typing, at four-digit resolution. All discovery cohort repertoires had been generated on a single sequencing platform. An earlier analysis of approximately 630 of the donors applied high-throughput TCR beta sequencing to assess whether each TCR beta V gene segment acted as functional or pseudogenic. The study used immunosequencing to profile the T cell repertoires of approximately 640 subjects and linked those repertoires to cytomegalovirus serostatus. An early release that covered 500 to 800 HLA-typed donors contained about 300 gigabases of sequencing data and 70 million to 100 million unique TCR sequences. Besides the first cohort of roughly 660 subjects, a separate validation cohort made up of roughly 130 different subjects was used. Among the roughly 400 genotyped donors, about 83% belonged to the genetic ancestry cluster associated with self-reported Caucasian donors. High-throughput TCR immunosequencing, statistical association of individual TCRs with disease status, and machine learning were combined to predict cytomegalovirus infection status. Several DR-DQ haplotypes were treated as single units for association and clustering because of strong linkage in the cohort. Among several hundred genotyped donors of the cohort, an average of approximately 240,000 unique TCR beta nucleotide sequences was sequenced per donor, of which about 20% were non-productive. A later genetic analysis used genome-wide SNP genotypes for about three fifths of the 666 donors, treating that subset as a discovery cohort. Typing coverage differed by locus: A, B, C, DRB1 and DQB1 were typed in about 620-630 donors, DQA1 in about 550, DPA1 in 600 to 610, and DPB1 in just under 490. A later analysis re-examined previously published TCR beta repertoires from more than 650 donors and added high-resolution HLA genotyping to investigate patterns of TCR occurrence.

The cohort consisted of 650 to 850 healthy bone marrow donors. Cohort members were all nominally healthy when sampled, although unrecorded immune exposures were likely present. The donor was CMV seropositive and belonged to the group of more than 250 seropositive cohort members. A peripheral blood sample was provided by each donor, and peripheral blood mononuclear cells were used for TCR beta sequencing. The Qiagen DNeasy Blood Extraction Kit was used to extract genomic DNA from the blood cell samples. There are 13 amino acids in the CDR3, from cysteine to phenylalanine inclusive. Only the CDR3 DNA stays, 39 bases, in frame from base 1. The germline V gene yields SGHAT for CDR1 and FQNNGV for CDR2. V loses 1 base, J loses 0 bases, and the germline ends lie 3 bases apart. Preparation of the library involved the immunoSEQ multiplex PCR assay. A mixture of 60 forward primers for TCR Vbeta segments and 13 reverse primers for TCR Jbeta segments was used in the multiplex PCR. The CDR3 region of rearranged TCR beta genes was amplified from genomic DNA by a multiplex PCR assay. Amplified TCR beta libraries were sequenced as 87-base-pair reads on the Illumina HiSeq System. On the authors' methods: In a later analysis, roughly 80 million unique TCR beta chains were counted across the approximately 670 repertoires, and roughly 11 million of these chains were shared by at least two donors. Raw reads were error-corrected and collapsed into unique sequences by a nearest-neighbor algorithm in which closely related sequences were merged to remove PCR and sequencing errors. Alignment of CDR3 sequences to IMGT reference sequences was used to assign V, D and J gene segments. For a sequence to be retained, a match of at least six nucleotides was required to both a V gene segment and a J gene segment. Rearrangements were called productive when the CDR3 lacked stop codons and stayed in frame with V and J; all others were non-productive. Following IMGT convention, CDR3 was defined as the stretch from the second conserved V-encoded cysteine up to the conserved J-encoded phenylalanine. The earlier analysis of about 610 of the donors excluded any sequence lacking an unambiguous match to a single V gene segment. In an earlier analysis of 587 of the donors, V segments were called functional above 56.7% productive rearrangements and were called segregating when the between-donor standard deviation exceeded 5%. A statistical classification framework was developed to diagnose cytomegalovirus status using the catalog of TCR beta chain sequences. V and J gene assignment, in a later analysis, came from comparing TCR nucleotide sequences with IMGT/GENE-DB human TR gene sequences. A later analysis assigned CDR3 sequences and most-parsimonious VDJ recombination scenarios with the TCRdist pipeline. In a later analysis, every TCR beta chain was defined by the combination of its CDR3 amino acid sequence and its V-gene family, and reads without a unique V-gene family were dropped. A later analysis removed 450 to 600 highly shared, low-generation-probability nucleotide sequences to deal with suspected cross-contamination and a sequencing artifact. A later analysis calculated a clonal expansion index for each public chain from normalized within-repertoire ranks of inferred template counts. Generation probabilities in a later analysis came from a VDJ recombination model fitted to out-of-frame rearrangements, and those results were checked against IGoR. In a later analysis, hypergeometric tests were used to score TCR-TCR, TCR-HLA and TCR-CMV co-occurrence, with a repertoire-size bias correction applied to TCR pairs. A later analysis estimated false discovery rates by permuting HLA or CMV assignments 20 times. In a later analysis, co-occurring TCRs were grouped with DBSCAN, and TCRdist sequence similarity was added when clustering was performed within HLA-allele-positive subsets. Co-occurrence clustering excluded repertoires with fewer than 30,000 or more than 120,000 public chains, plus five with anomalous nucleotide sharing. TCRdb limited this immuneACCESS table to in-frame rearrangements with V and J called. A share of clones is missing; checked studies link under half to unresolved V genes, and the rest is unexplained. V and J calls plus clone size are reproduced from that table; the DNA served to infer D and trimming. Recorded for this sample are about 110,000 clones; 76% of them occurred a single time. The ten largest clones add up to 13% of the sample.

In regard to this clone: The target of this receptor is not known. Base qualities are not recorded, but no much larger clone differs from it by a single base.

Overall results and qualifications from the work: A cluster of highly shared sequence variants was judged likely to represent a technical artifact of the sequencing pipeline. HLA typing was unavailable for some donors at each locus, so association tests used only the typed subset. Linkage disequilibrium might explain the correlated functional status among segregating V segments, but an unknown experimental factor could not be excluded. While some public TCRs were present in many individuals, most TCR sequences turned up only very rarely across donors. Because counts were too low, fewer than 20 rarely observed V segments, including chromosome 9 orphons, were excluded from the earlier analysis of 587 of the donors. In vitro tests confirmed that a few of the cytomegalovirus-associated TCR beta chains recognize cytomegalovirus antigens. Most CMV-associated TCR beta chains appeared to be HLA-restricted in a later analysis, and the HLA associations seemed to be driven largely by CMV exposure. The only immune exposure information available for the cohort was CMV serostatus. In a later analysis, several top co-occurrence clusters were reported to appear linked to parvovirus B19, influenza, CMV and Epstein-Barr virus. When HLA alleles, especially DR and DQ, strongly co-occurred, attributing TCR associations to individual alleles was difficult. Compared with the approximately 670-donor mean, donors in an Asian-associated ancestry cluster had fewer N-insertions in productive TCRs, according to a later genetic analysis. Roughly uniform sequencing depth across donors was assumed in presence/absence analyses, although this assumption may not hold. Because the 87-base-pair reads could not distinguish some IMGT-functional V segments, including TRBV6-2 and TRBV6-3, those segments were excluded. A later analysis found that HLA-associated TCR beta chains were more clonally expanded and had lower generation probabilities than equally common non-associated chains. The study listed 150 to 200 TCR beta chains as associated with cytomegalovirus. A further reported finding was that TCR beta sequences accurately predicted the HLA-A and HLA-B alleles for most subjects in the first cohort. A later genetic analysis associated a missense DCLRE1C variant with V-gene and J-gene trimming of TCR beta chains, and an independent cohort replicated the association. It was suggested by the authors that the approach could potentially be generalized to other disease states and immunological phenotypes. In an earlier analysis of some 500 of the donors, most TCR beta V segments were observed in productive rearrangements about 87% or about 30% of the time, broadly matching IMGT annotations. In both the original and validation cohorts, the classifier was reported to diagnose cytomegalovirus status with high specificity and sensitivity. A later analysis associated about 17,000 TCR beta sequences with specific HLA alleles at a false discovery rate of 0.05. The cohort was sequenced for TCR beta chains only, and without alpha or paired-chain data the features that could be detected were limited. A later analysis found that TCR association rates varied across HLA loci, with DRB1 alleles showing the most associated TCRs and HLA-C alleles the fewest.

The source of this sequence is a man aged 25 to 40 in good health and CMV-seropositive. Sequenced input: PBMCs. The receptor chain draws on TRBV11-2 and TRBJ1-1, with no confident D gene call. The nucleotide sequence is TGTGCCAGCAGCTTAGGAGTGAACACTGAAGCTTTCTTT. This gives the protein CASSLGVNTEAFF.